This TCR beta chain was observed in a study of T cell responses to AZD1222 COVID-19 vaccine. Study-wide background: Second-dose groups at about 4 or about 12 weeks were pooled. Study-wide findings and caveats: Mostly white British, mostly female donors; authors suggested clonal diversity may be underestimated. Reportedly, nearly half of unique spike TCRs recognized epitopes outside B.1.351/B.1.1.7 mutations. CD4 TCRs linked to vaccination spanned spike, dominating at 160-218 and 743-854.

Turning to this clone: What it binds is not known.

Here immunoSEQ multiplex PCR was the method, and the copy in TCRdb shows in-frame clones only, minus some. Of a few hundred thousand clones listed, over 85% were seen once; the top ten hold around 0.57%. This CDR3 contains 14 residues. The germline V and J ends were trimmed by 2 bases and 7 bases, with 11 bases remaining between them. Germline V gene lookup returns CDR1 MNHEY and CDR2 SVGEGT. The chain combines TRBV6-2 or TRBV6-3 with TRBJ2-2, with no clear D. This receptor was taken from an adult in good health. Sequencing was performed on peripheral blood, taken on day 0 of AZD1222 vaccination. The CDR3 here is CASSYPLGSGELFF. The CDR3 DNA reads as TGTGCCAGCAGTTACCCCCTTGGTAGCGGGGAGCTGTTTTTT.